Listed below are T cell receptor beta chains from one sample, sequenced in a study of blood T cell repertoires in COVID-19. Libraries were prepared by immunoSEQ multiplex PCR; TCRdb keeps only in-frame clonotypes and omits some of them. The data contain around 27,000 clones, approximately 80% of them singletons. Sample: peripheral blood. Source of these receptors: a human donor in a cohort sampled during active COVID-19. Each CDR3 is given with its conserved first and last residue. The order of the fields is J gene, clone size, D gene, V gene, CDR3 protein, CDR3 DNA. The D gene is left open where the match is weak. Clone size is not always given. Where it is, it says once, few, many or a class for expanded clones.

TRBJ2-7,NA,TRBD2,TRBV7-2,CASSQAGASDEQYF,TGTGCCAGCAGCCAAGCGGGGGCCTCAGACGAGCAGTACTTC
TRBJ1-2,NA,TRBD1,TRBV7-2,CASSSDRVLSGYTF,TGTGCCAGCAGCTCTGACAGGGTGCTCAGTGGCTACACCTTC
TRBJ2-3,NA,TRBD2,TRBV6-2/TRBV6-3,CASSPGGPSLSTSGVLTDTQYF,TGTGCCAGCAGCCCTGGAGGACCCAGCCTTTCGACTAGCGGGGTCCTCACAGATACGCAGTATTTT
TRBJ2-3,few,NA,TRBV10-3,CAISEWASSTDTQYF,TGTGCCATCAGTGAGTGGGCCTCGAGCACAGATACGCAGTATTTT
TRBJ2-2,once,TRBD2,TRBV6-4,CASSRGLPNAGTGELFF,TGTGCCAGCAGTAGGGGACTACCGAACGCGGGGACCGGGGAGCTGTTTTTT
TRBJ2-1,once,NA,TRBV28,CASTPASGGGVYNEQFF,TGTGCCAGCACCCCTGCATCAGGCGGAGGGGTCTACAATGAGCAGTTCTTC
TRBJ2-7,NA,TRBD1,TRBV7-2,CASSPRQGSYEQYF,TGTGCCAGCAGCCCGAGACAGGGTAGCTACGAGCAGTACTTC
TRBJ1-2,few,TRBD1,TRBV7-9,CASSFPLGRGPVYTF,TGTGCCAGCAGCTTTCCCCTCGGCAGGGGGCCAGTCTACACCTTC
TRBJ1-2,NA,NA,TRBV5-8,CASSLAVYGYTF,TGTGCCAGCAGCTTGGCTGTCTATGGCTACACCTTC
TRBJ2-1,NA,NA,TRBV7-9,CASTQFPSGLKGTEQFF,TGTGCCAGCACCCAATTCCCCAGCGGGCTGAAGGGGACTGAGCAGTTCTTC
TRBJ2-7,NA,TRBD1,TRBV5-4,CASSFWDRHYEQYF,TGTGCCAGCAGCTTCTGGGACAGGCACTACGAGCAGTACTTC
TRBJ2-5,NA,TRBD1,TRBV12-3/TRBV12-4,CASRMTGGETQYF,TGTGCCAGCAGGATGACAGGGGGAGAGACCCAGTACTTC
TRBJ2-1,NA,TRBD1,TRBV5-1,CASSRSGTDTYNEQFF,TGCGCCAGCAGTCGTTCCGGGACAGATACATACAATGAGCAGTTCTTC
TRBJ2-3,NA,NA,TRBV6-1,CASSDQSGADTQYF,TGTGCCAGCAGTGATCAATCAGGGGCAGATACGCAGTATTTT
TRBJ2-7,NA,NA,TRBV9,CASSPRQVTYEQYF,TGTGCCAGCAGCCCCCGACAGGTTACCTACGAGCAGTACTTC
TRBJ1-6,once,NA,TRBV21-1,CASSNRGGNSPLHF,TGTGCCAGCAGCAACCGAGGCGGTAATTCACCCCTCCACTTT
TRBJ1-2,NA,TRBD1,TRBV7-2,CASSLTTGAYGYTF,TGTGCCAGCAGCTTAACGACAGGGGCCTATGGCTACACCTTC
TRBJ1-1,NA,NA,TRBV28,CASSLVRGLLTFF,TGTGCCAGCAGTTTAGTCAGGGGCCTACTAACTTTCTTT
TRBJ1-5,NA,TRBD1,TRBV7-8,CASSFGTGPKYSNQPQHF,TGTGCCAGCAGCTTCGGGACAGGGCCGAAGTATAGCAATCAGCCCCAGCATTTT
TRBJ1-2,NA,NA,TRBV6-1,CASQRGVSYGYTF,TGTGCCAGTCAGCGGGGGGTTAGCTATGGCTACACCTTC
TRBJ2-7,NA,NA,TRBV7-3,CASSLRASQGLSDEQYF,TGTGCCAGCAGCTTAAGGGCCTCCCAGGGTTTATCCGACGAGCAGTACTTC
TRBJ1-2,NA,NA,TRBV27,CASSLAGPGYTF,TGTGCCAGCAGTTTAGCGGGGCCTGGCTACACCTTC
TRBJ2-6,NA,NA,TRBV30,CAWGPGISGANVLTF,TGTGCCTGGGGGCCAGGGATCTCTGGGGCCAACGTCCTGACTTTC
TRBJ2-7,NA,NA,TRBV4-3,CASSQDIAEPSYEQYF,TGCGCCAGCAGCCAAGATATAGCGGAACCTTCCTACGAGCAGTACTTC
TRBJ2-7,NA,NA,TRBV27,CASSFFGREQYF,TGTGCCAGCAGTTTTTTCGGTCGCGAGCAGTACTTC
TRBJ2-7,once,TRBD1,TRBV19,CASNDRGNEQYF,TGTGCCAGTAACGACAGGGGAAACGAGCAGTACTTC
TRBJ1-2,NA,TRBD1,TRBV3-1/TRBV3-2,CASSQEDRGRKGYTF,TGTGCCAGCAGCCAAGAGGACAGGGGGAGGAAGGGCTACACCTTC
TRBJ2-7,NA,TRBD2,TRBV27,CASSLFPRGGVGRLAPYEQYF,TGTGCCAGCAGTTTATTCCCCCGGGGAGGGGTAGGGAGACTTGCACCTTACGAGCAGTACTTC
TRBJ1-2,NA,NA,TRBV30,CAWTGQTNYGYTF,TGTGCCTGGACGGGACAAACGAACTATGGCTACACCTTC
TRBJ1-2,NA,TRBD1,TRBV4-2,CASVGPRQGVEYGYTF,TGTGCCAGCGTTGGCCCCCGACAGGGAGTAGAGTATGGCTACACCTTC
TRBJ2-1,NA,TRBD2,TRBV4-3,CASSQEGPQATSGDSYNEQFF,TGCGCCAGCAGCCAAGAAGGTCCACAGGCGACTAGCGGGGATTCCTACAATGAGCAGTTCTTC
TRBJ2-2,NA,TRBD1,TRBV7-2,CASSLWDRAAGELFF,TGTGCCAGCAGCTTATGGGACAGGGCTGCCGGGGAGCTGTTTTTT
TRBJ2-1,NA,NA,TRBV18,CASSLRYNEQFF,TGTGCCAGCTCACTTCGCTACAATGAGCAGTTCTTC
TRBJ2-7,NA,NA,TRBV11-2,CASSTPIERSFYEQYF,TGTGCCAGCAGCACCCCCATAGAGCGGTCCTTTTACGAGCAGTACTTC
TRBJ2-3,NA,NA,TRBV10-3,CAITSLASTDTQYF,TGTGCCATCACCTCACTAGCTAGCACAGATACGCAGTATTTT
TRBJ2-1,NA,NA,TRBV4-3,CASSQDLNTGDAQFF,TGCGCCAGCAGCCAAGATCTTAATACGGGTGACGCGCAGTTCTTC
TRBJ1-1,NA,TRBD1,TRBV5-1,CASRGQGNTEAFF,TGCGCCAGTCGCGGACAGGGGAACACTGAAGCTTTCTTT
TRBJ1-5,NA,TRBD1,TRBV5-4,CASSLSPKGGRNQPQHF,TGTGCCAGCAGCTTGTCCCCGAAAGGGGGCCGCAATCAGCCCCAGCATTTT
TRBJ1-3,NA,NA,TRBV12-5,CASGLSNRGNTIYF,TGTGCTAGTGGTTTGTCGAACAGGGGAAACACCATATATTTT
TRBJ2-3,NA,NA,TRBV2,CASSDRGAHTDTQYF,TGTGCCAGCAGTGATCGTGGGGCGCACACAGATACGCAGTATTTT